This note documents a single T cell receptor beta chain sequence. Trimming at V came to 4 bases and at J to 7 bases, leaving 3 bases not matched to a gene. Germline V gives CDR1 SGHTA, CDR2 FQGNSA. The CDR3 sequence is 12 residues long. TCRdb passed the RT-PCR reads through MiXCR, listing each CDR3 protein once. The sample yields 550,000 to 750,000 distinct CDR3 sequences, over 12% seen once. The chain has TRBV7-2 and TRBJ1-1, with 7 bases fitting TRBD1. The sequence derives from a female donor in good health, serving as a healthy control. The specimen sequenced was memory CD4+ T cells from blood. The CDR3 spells CASSSQGNEAFF. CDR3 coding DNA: TGTGCCAGCAGCTCACAGGGGAATGAAGCTTTCTTT.